The rows below give T cell receptor beta chains drawn from one sample of a study of T cells in Graves' hyperthyroidism and ophthalmopathy. One entry per CDR3 protein results from TCRdb running MiXCR on the multiplex PCR reads. This sample has a few hundred thousand distinct CDR3 sequences, with approximately 13% found just once. Sequencing was carried out using blood. The receptors shown here come from a woman aged 18-29 years with Graves' hyperthyroidism. Both conserved end residues are trimmed from each CDR3. The order of the fields is V gene, J gene, CDR3 protein.

>TRBV7-9|TRBJ1-2
ASSFPGEYGYT
>TRBV7-2|TRBJ2-2
ASSLEGLAGGPDTGELF
>TRBV7-8|TRBJ2-5
ASSLWTETQY
>TRBV2|TRBJ1-2
ASTEGGSFSGYT
>TRBV4-2|TRBJ1-2
ASSQDSSGDYGYT
>TRBV29-1|TRBJ1-2
SVDVGGNGYT
>TRBV2|TRBJ2-3
ASTSGVSADTQY
>TRBV19|TRBJ2-1
ASSIGDASEQF
>TRBV18|TRBJ2-1
ASSPATSFLGNEQF
>TRBV5-6|TRBJ2-7
ASSLGGAHEQY
>TRBV29-1|TRBJ1-1
SVATGTGNTEAF
>TRBV6-5|TRBJ2-7
ASSYTGLNYEQY
>TRBV20-1|TRBJ2-5
SAPIQETQY
>TRBV25-1|TRBJ1-1
ASSEALGDTEAF
>TRBV20-1|TRBJ2-5
SVSTRGETQY
>TRBV6-1|TRBJ2-3
ASTTNAGGTDTQY
>TRBV6-2/TRBV6-3|TRBJ1-1
ASRPRDRNTEAF
>TRBV18|TRBJ1-2
ASSPPSGHYGYT
>TRBV7-8|TRBJ1-1
ASSPRTEKTEAF
>TRBV7-2|TRBJ2-3
ASSLTGETDTQY
>TRBV6-5|TRBJ2-5
ASSYVQGLTETQY
>TRBV5-1|TRBJ2-2
ASSFREEAGELF
>TRBV24-1|TRBJ1-1
ATNTGPNTEAF
>TRBV3-1|TRBJ2-5
ASSHDRGGRETQY
>TRBV7-2|TRBJ2-1
ASSSPGTSGRTWGNEQF
>TRBV12-3/TRBV12-4|TRBJ1-2
ASSPTGGWNYGYT
>TRBV25-1|TRBJ2-4
ASSDHGTKNIQY
>TRBV7-8|TRBJ2-7
ASSPRDRGPEQY
>TRBV5-1|TRBJ2-7
ASSFEPGLAYEQY
>TRBV7-6|TRBJ1-4
ASSSTGTGTEKLF
>TRBV6-1|TRBJ2-2
ASGNLAGGHGELF
>TRBV7-9|TRBJ2-1
ASSLARGSIDEQF
>TRBV12-3/TRBV12-4|TRBJ2-1
ASSLVGGPLKNNEQF
>TRBV7-2|TRBJ1-2
ASSFIGLDGYT
>TRBV27|TRBJ2-7
ASSFPDRVYEQY
>TRBV19|TRBJ2-2
ASSPRPTNTGELF
>TRBV20-1|TRBJ1-5
SARLAGNQPQH